These T cell receptor beta chains were read from a single sample in a study of blood T cell repertoires in COVID-19. Sequencing was performed with immunoSEQ multiplex PCR; in TCRdb, only in-frame clones are kept and a portion is missing. Of more than 250,000 clones in the sample, 92% are singletons; the top ten hold approximately 17%. Sequencing was done on a sample of PBMCs or T cells enriched from blood (not recorded which). Every receptor here comes from a woman aged 30 to 39 who had recovered from COVID-19. The CDR3 runs from the conserved cysteine through the conserved F or W. A D gene is named only where the DNA matches it firmly. For some rows the clone size is stated as once, few or many, or as a class when expanded; others skip it.

>.|TRBV9|TRBD1|TRBJ1-6
TGTGCCAGCAGCGTAGGAGGGGGCAATTCACCCCTCCACTTT
CASSVGGGNSPLHF
>.|TRBV7-2|.|TRBJ2-1
TGTGCCAGCAGCCCCCTAGCTAGCTCCTACAATGAGCAGTTCTTC
CASSPLASSYNEQFF
>.|TRBV28|.|TRBJ1-2
TGTGCCAGCAGATCGGGGGGGTCATATGGCTACACCTTC
CASRSGGSYGYTF
>.|TRBV7-2|.|TRBJ2-5
TGTGCCAGCAGGATGGATGAGGGTTATGGGACCCAGTACTTC
CASRMDEGYGTQYF
>.|TRBV9|TRBD1|TRBJ2-5
TGTGCCAGCAGCGTAGATAGGGGGCGAGAGACCCAGTACTTC
CASSVDRGRETQYF
>.|TRBV7-2|TRBD1|TRBJ1-1
TGTGCCAGCAGCTTGGGACAGGGGTATTGGACTGAAGCTTTCTTT
CASSLGQGYWTEAFF
>once|TRBV28|TRBD2|TRBJ2-1
TGTGCCAGCAGTTTATTTGGTAGCGGGAGGGGTTTGGGCAATGAGCAGTTCTTC
CASSLFGSGRGLGNEQFF
>.|TRBV7-2|TRBD2|TRBJ2-1
TGTGCCAGCAGCTCAGGAGGGACTAGCGTGAGGAATGAGCAGTTCTTC
CASSSGGTSVRNEQFF
>once|TRBV28|.|TRBJ1-2
TGTGCCAGCAGTTTAAACCCACAGGGTGGCTACACCTTC
CASSLNPQGGYTF
>.|TRBV19|TRBD2|TRBJ2-3
TGTGCCAGTAGTATAGGGGGGGGGTACCCGAACACAGATACGCAGTATTTT
CASSIGGGYPNTDTQYF
>.|TRBV4-3|.|TRBJ2-7
TGCGCCAGCAGCCAAGAGACGGGACTCACCTACGAGCAGTACTTC
CASSQETGLTYEQYF
>.|TRBV28|.|TRBJ1-5
TGTGCCAGCAGGGATCTTAGGTCGCGGGGTAGTGATCAGCCCCAGCATTTT
CASRDLRSRGSDQPQHF
>once|TRBV28|TRBD2|TRBJ2-1
TGTGCCAGCAGTTTAAGGTGGACTAGCGGAAATGAGCAGTTCTTC
CASSLRWTSGNEQFF
>.|TRBV28|TRBD2|TRBJ2-7
TGTGCCAGCAGTATTAGACTAGCGAGCGAGCAGTACTTC
CASSIRLASEQYF
>.|TRBV7-9|TRBD1|TRBJ1-1
TGTGCCAGCAGCTCCTACAGGGGGCGCGGCACTGAAGCTTTCTTT
CASSSYRGRGTEAFF
>.|TRBV6-4|TRBD2|TRBJ2-7
TGTGCCAGCAGCGAACCGAACCTAGCGGCCAGGTCCTACGAGCAGTACTTC
CASSEPNLAARSYEQYF
>.|TRBV3-1/TRBV3-2|.|TRBJ1-2
TGTGCCAGCAGCCAATCTTCGTACTATGGCTACACCTTC
CASSQSSYYGYTF
>.|TRBV7-2|TRBD2|TRBJ2-3
TGTGCCAGCAGACCTGGACTAGCGGGAGGGCGGGCAGATACGCAGTATTTT
CASRPGLAGGRADTQYF
>.|TRBV6-5|.|TRBJ2-3
TGTGCCAGCAGTTACGCAGGGAGGGATACGCAGTATTTT
CASSYAGRDTQYF
>.|TRBV5-4|.|TRBJ2-7
TGTGCCAGCAGCTTGGTGGGACATTCTCCGGGCGAGCAGTACTTC
CASSLVGHSPGEQYF
>.|TRBV28|.|TRBJ2-5
TGTGCCAGCAAGTCGGGTCAGCAAGAGACCCAGTACTTC
CASKSGQQETQYF
>.|TRBV27|TRBD1|TRBJ1-5
TGTGCCAGCAGTGAAACAGGGACAGGGCTTCGGCCCCAGCATTTT
CASSETGTGLRPQHF
>.|TRBV28|TRBD1|TRBJ1-2
TGTGCCAGCAGTGACAGGGGGCTGAGCTACACCTTC
CASSDRGLSYTF
>.|TRBV28|TRBD1|TRBJ1-2
TGTGCCAGCAGTTCAGGGACAGGGGACTATGGCTACACCTTC
CASSSGTGDYGYTF
>.|TRBV19|TRBD1|TRBJ1-2
TGTGCCAGTAGTGTTCCCGGGACAGGGAATGGCTACACCTTC
CASSVPGTGNGYTF
>.|TRBV18|.|TRBJ1-1
TGTGCCAGCTCACCGGCCGGAACGGGGAATGAAGCTTTCTTT
CASSPAGTGNEAFF
>few|TRBV7-2|.|TRBJ1-5
TGTGCCAGCAGCTTAATTGGGCATCAGCCCCAGCATTTT
CASSLIGHQPQHF
>.|TRBV5-1|TRBD2|TRBJ2-1
TGCGCCAGCAGGGGGGGACTAGCGGACAATGAGCAGTTCTTC
CASRGGLADNEQFF
>.|TRBV4-3|TRBD1|TRBJ1-2
TGCGCCAGCAGCCATCAAGGGACAGGAAACTATGGCTACACCTTC
CASSHQGTGNYGYTF
>.|TRBV7-9|.|TRBJ2-7
TGTGCCAGCAGTCCGGATGAGGGACACTACTACGAGCAGTACTTC
CASSPDEGHYYEQYF
>.|TRBV5-5|.|TRBJ1-5
TGTGCCAGCAGCTACCAGGGAAGTAATAGCAATCAGCCCCAGCATTTT
CASSYQGSNSNQPQHF
>once|TRBV4-3|TRBD1|TRBJ2-7
TGCGCCAGCAGCCAACCTGGACAGGGGACCTACGAGCAGTACTTC
CASSQPGQGTYEQYF
>.|TRBV30|.|TRBJ1-4
TGTGCCTGGAGTCCGACAGAGGCTAATGAAAAACTGTTTTTT
CAWSPTEANEKLFF